This entry lists 14 T cell receptor beta chains sequenced from one sample in a study of vaccination and CD4 T cells after COVID-19. The treatment was: roughly ten-day PBMC culture with coronavirus spike peptide pools or control peptides (ViraFEST assay). Sequencing of DNA taken from cultured CD4+ T cells relied on the Oncomine TCR Beta short-read assay. MiXCR, applied by TCRdb to the PCR reads, yields one record per CDR3 protein. Here the sample spans over 10,000 distinct CDR3 sequences, about 32% being singletons. Antigen specificity for these receptors is unknown. This material consisted of CD4+ T cells from blood, cultured in vitro, taken before SARS-CoV-2 vaccination. These receptors all stem from a human donor who received a COVID-19 vaccine.

The chain couples TRBV30 to TRBJ2-2; the D call may be TRBD1 or TRBD2 (6 bases each). With 8 bases removed from V and 1 base from J, the gap between germline ends came to 17 bases. Germline lookup yields CDR1 GTSNPN and CDR2 SVGIG (reference sequence). The CDR3 is 15 residues long. CDR3 DNA: TGTGCCGGATCTTCGGCGGGACAGAACACCGGGGAGCTGTTTTTT. Translating gives CAGSSAGQNTGELFF. Drawing the rest from reference TRBV30 and TRBJ2-2, the complete variable domain is SQTIHQWPATLVQPVGSPLSLECTVEGTSNPNLYWYRQAAGRGLQLLFYSVGIGQISSEVPQNLSASRPQDRQFILSSKKLLLSDSGFYLCAGSSAGQNTGELFFGEGSRLTVL.

This clonotype was seen a handful of times. V gene TRBV6-1 combines with J gene TRBJ1-6; no reliable D call. The germline CDR1 and CDR2 sequences are MNHNS and SASEGT. CDR3 size: 15 residues. V lost 6 bases and J 5 bases, leaving 14 bases between the germline ends. CDR3 nucleotides: TGTGCCAGCAGAATAAAGCCTAGCAATAATTCACCCCTCCACTTT. This encodes CASRIKPSNNSPLHF.

As DNA, the CDR3 is TGTGCCAGCAGTGCCGGGACAGGGTTTAACTATGGCTACACCTTC. This translates into CASSAGTGFNYGYTF. The gene calls are TRBV6-4 and TRBJ1-2, with 9 bases matching TRBD1. V lost 4 bases, J lost 1 base, and 4 bases stayed unmatched. Germline V gene data show CDR1 as MRHNA and CDR2 as SNTAGT. The CDR3 has 15 residues.

The rearrangement links TRBV10-3 to TRBJ2-6; no reliable D call. V was cut by 10 bases and J by 0 bases, with 7 bases left in between. The CDR3 runs to 13 residues. Per the germline V gene, CDR1 is ENHRY and CDR2 is SYGVKD. The CDR3 sequence: CASTFSGANVLTF. The CDR3 coding sequence is TGTGCCAGTACTTTCTCTGGGGCCAACGTCCTGACTTTC.

The chain links TRBV6-5 to TRBJ1-5, with D perhaps TRBD1 (5 bases). V gave up 2 bases and J gave up 6 bases, with 8 bases separating them. CDR1 and CDR2 from the germline V gene are MNHEY and SVGAGI. The CDR3 is 13 amino acids. The chain's CDR3 is CASSYGGSQPQHF. The CDR3 nucleotides read TGTGCCAGCAGTTACGGGGGGAGTCAGCCCCAGCATTTT.

This clonotype has only a few counts. CDR3 bases: TGTGCCAGCAGTGAAGTAATAGTGGGGAGGGCGAGGGGCTACACCTTC. It translates to CASSEVIVGRARGYTF. The gene calls are TRBV6-1 and TRBJ1-2; D unresolved. This CDR3 has 16 amino acids. With 1 base removed from V and 8 bases from J, the gap between germline ends came to 20 bases. Looked up from germline, CDR1 is MNHNS and CDR2 is SASEGT.

This clonotype was recorded only once. Here the CDR3 DNA reads TGCAGCGTTGGTTCTCGCAACAATCAGCCCCAGCATTTT. Protein: CSVGSRNNQPQHF. The J gene is TRBJ1-5, the V gene TRBV29-1; D uncertain. CDR3 size: 13 residues. The germline V gene encodes CDR1 SQVTM and CDR2 ANQGSEA. Trimming left V 4 bases short and J 3 bases short, with 10 bases between.

Comments on this clonotype: The junction departs from germline at one end; a sequencing error may be responsible. The gene calls are TRBV11-3 and TRBJ2-7; 7 bases match TRBD1. Germline V lookup: CDR1 SGHNT, CDR2 YENEEA. This CDR3 is 15 amino acids long. In nucleotides, the CDR3 is TGTGCCAGCGGCTTAGAGGGGGCTGTCGTGAGGGAGCAGTACTTC. It translates to CASGLEGAVVREQYF. The whole variable domain, remainder taken from reference TRBV11-3 and TRBJ2-7, is EAGVVQSPRYKIIEKKQPVAFWCNPISGHNTLYWYLQNLGQGPELLIRYENEEAVDDSQLPKDRFSAERLKGVDSTLKIQPAELGDSAVYLCASGLEGAVVREQYFGPGTRLTVT.

The chain joins TRBV6-1 to TRBJ2-7, with TRBD2 matching over 9 bases. The CDR3 has 14 residues. Germline CDR1 MNHNS, CDR2 SASEGT. J was trimmed by 4 bases and V by 5 bases; bases with no gene match: 6. As DNA, the CDR3 is TGTGCCAGCAGTCGCGGGGGGGCGAGGTACGAGCAGTACTTC. Its protein is CASSRGGARYEQYF.

Regarding this clonotype: The conserved phenylalanine or tryptophan normally closing the CDR3 is absent here, so this likely arose from a read error. The rearrangement uses TRBV5-4 and TRBJ2-3, with 8 bases aligning to TRBD2. The CDR3 totals 15 residues. V trimming: 1 base; J trimming: 6 bases; junction bases outside the gene matches: 7. CDR1 and CDR2 (germline): SGHNT, YYREEE (reference sequence). CDR3 sequence reads: CASSLRGGRVDTQYS. The CDR3 bases are TGTGCCAGCAGCTTGCGGGGGGGGAGGGTTGATACGCAGTATTCT.

The CDR3 DNA sequence: TGTGCCAGTAGTATCCCTAGCGGAAGCTCCTACAATGAGCAGTTCTTC. Protein: CASSIPSGSSYNEQFF. The rearrangement links TRBV19 to TRBJ2-1; 7 bases agree with TRBD2. This CDR3 has 16 amino acids. The trim removed 3 bases at V and 0 bases at J, leaving 5 bases unmatched. The germline CDR1 and CDR2 sequences are LNHDA and SQIVND (reference sequence).

V is TRBV20-1 and J is TRBJ1-6; 7 positions match TRBD1. The CDR3 length is 14 residues. The ends lost 3 bases at V and 10 bases at J; junction bases unmatched: 9. The germline gives CDR1 DFQATT, CDR2 SNEGSKA (reference sequence). CDR3 sequence reads: CSASSGGGRSPLHF. In nucleotides, the CDR3 is TGCAGTGCTAGCTCGGGAGGGGGCAGGTCACCCCTCCACTTT.

This clonotype was seen only a few times. The gene calls are TRBV20-1 and TRBJ1-1; D may be TRBD1 (5 bases). V lost 3 bases to trimming and J lost 3 bases, with 14 bases between them. Germline V gives CDR1 DFQATT, CDR2 SNEGSKA (reference sequence). The CDR3 has 14 amino acids. CDR3 coding DNA: TGCAGTGCTAGTAGCAGGGCCGGGGACACTGAAGCTTTCTTT. It encodes CSASSRAGDTEAFF.

In its sample, this clonotype was seen a few times. The V and J genes are TRBV5-4 and TRBJ2-3, with TRBD2 as a possible D gene (6 bases). Looked up from germline, CDR1 is SGHNT and CDR2 is YYREEE (reference sequence). Trimming left V 4 bases short and J 2 bases short, with 17 bases between. The CDR3 contains 16 residues. The CDR3 DNA follows: TGTGCCAGCAGCCCTGGGAACCGGGGGACCACAGATACGCAGTATTTT. Encoded protein: CASSPGNRGTTDTQYF.